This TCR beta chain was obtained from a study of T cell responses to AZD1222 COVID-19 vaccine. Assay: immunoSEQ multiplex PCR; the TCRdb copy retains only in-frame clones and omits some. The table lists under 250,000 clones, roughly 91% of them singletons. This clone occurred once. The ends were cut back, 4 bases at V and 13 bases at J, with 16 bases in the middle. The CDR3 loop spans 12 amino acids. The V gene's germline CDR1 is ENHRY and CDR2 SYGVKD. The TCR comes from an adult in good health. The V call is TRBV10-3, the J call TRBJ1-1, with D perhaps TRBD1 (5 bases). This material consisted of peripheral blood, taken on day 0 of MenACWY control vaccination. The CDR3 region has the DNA TGTGCCATCAGTGGCCCGGACGGGACGGGTTTCTTT. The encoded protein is CAISGPDGTGFF.